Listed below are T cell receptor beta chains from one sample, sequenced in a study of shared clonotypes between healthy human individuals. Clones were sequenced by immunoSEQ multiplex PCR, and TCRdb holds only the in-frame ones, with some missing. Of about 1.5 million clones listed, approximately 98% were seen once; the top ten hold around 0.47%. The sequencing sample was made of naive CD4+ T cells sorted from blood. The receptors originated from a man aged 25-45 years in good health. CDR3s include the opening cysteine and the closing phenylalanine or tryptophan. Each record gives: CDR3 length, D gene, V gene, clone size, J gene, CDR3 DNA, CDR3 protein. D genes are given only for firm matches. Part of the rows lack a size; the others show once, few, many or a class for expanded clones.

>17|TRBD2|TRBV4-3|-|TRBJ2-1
TGCGCCAGCAGCCAACAGGAAGGGCTAGCGGGCTACAATGAGCAGTTCTTC
CASSQQEGLAGYNEQFF
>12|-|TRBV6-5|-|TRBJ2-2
TGTGCCAGCAGTTATATCGCCGGGGAGCTGTTTTTT
CASSYIAGELFF
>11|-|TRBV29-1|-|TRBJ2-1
TGCAGCGTTAGCACCTACAATGAGCAGTTCTTC
CSVSTYNEQFF
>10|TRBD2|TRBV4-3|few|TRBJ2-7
TGCGCCCATTTGACTAGCGGCGAGGCCTTC
CAHLTSGEAF
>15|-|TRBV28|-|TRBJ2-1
TGTGCCAGCAGTCCGCTCTTTGCTTTGGGCAATGAGCAGTTCTTC
CASSPLFALGNEQFF
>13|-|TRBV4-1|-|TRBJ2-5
TGCGCCAGCAGCCAGGGTAATTGGGAGACCCAGTACTTC
CASSQGNWETQYF
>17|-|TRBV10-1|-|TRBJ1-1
TGCGCCAGCAGTGAGTCAGGGGGAGCCATCCCGAACACTGAAGCTTTCTTT
CASSESGGAIPNTEAFF
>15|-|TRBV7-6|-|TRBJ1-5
TGTGCCAGCAGCCTCACGGGGGGGGGCGGTCAGCCCCAGCATTTT
CASSLTGGGGQPQHF
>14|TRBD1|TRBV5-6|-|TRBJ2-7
TGTGCCAGCAGCTACTGGGACAGAGCCTACGAGCAGTACTTC
CASSYWDRAYEQYF
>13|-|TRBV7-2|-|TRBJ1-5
TGTGCCAGCAGCTTCGATGGCAATCAGCCCCAGCATTTT
CASSFDGNQPQHF